This T cell receptor beta chain was found in a study of CD8 T cells in ankylosing spondylitis. TCRdb processed the 5' RACE reads anew with MiXCR; each CDR3 protein has one entry. The sample has roughly 700,000 distinct CDR3 sequences; around 19% are singletons. This clonotype was seen only a few times. Its matching antigen is unknown. Broader study findings: Matched ankylosing spondylitis synovial fluid reportedly showed significant enrichment of disease-linked clones. A subset of motif variants has previously been described in the synovial fluid and blood of reactive arthritis. Seemingly distinctive of ankylosing spondylitis blood was a TCR beta motif formed by eight highly homologous variants.

The CDR3 sequence is 15 residues long. The V and J ends lost 6 bases and 0 bases, in that order; junction bases with no gene match: 3. The rearrangement links TRBV12-3 or TRBV12-4 to TRBJ2-1; 9 bases line up with TRBD2. This receptor was identified in a male donor with ankylosing spondylitis. The sample consisted of blood, either unsorted or a sorted T cell fraction (not recorded which). CDR3 nucleotide sequence: TGTGCCAGCAGGGATAGCGGGAGCTCCTACAATGAGCAGTTCTTC. Amino acids: CASRDSGSSYNEQFF.